These 20 T cell receptor beta chains came from one sample sequenced in a study of blood T cell repertoires in COVID-19. Produced via immunoSEQ multiplex PCR; TCRdb's table is partial and in-frame only. The sample lists approximately 170,000 clones; roughly 90% were seen once. The sequencing sample was made of peripheral blood. All receptors come from a woman aged 70-85 years with acute or convalescent COVID-19.

The chain joins TRBV7-8 to TRBJ2-2, with D perhaps TRBD2 (5 bases). Per germline, CDR1 SGHVS and CDR2 FQNEAQ. The CDR3 is made up of 15 amino acids. The V end lost 2 bases, the J end lost 4 bases, and 11 bases lay between the germline ends. As DNA, the CDR3 is TGTGCCAGCAGCTTATGGGAGTTTGGCACCGGGGAGCTGTTTTTT. Translation gives CASSLWEFGTGELFF.

V is TRBV3-1 (or the pseudogene TRBV3-2) and J is TRBJ1-2, with 12 bases that match TRBD1. The CDR3 runs to 14 residues. Germline CDR1 reads LGHDT; CDR2 reads YNNKEL (reference sequence). The trim removed 3 bases at V and 7 bases at J, leaving 3 bases unmatched. CDR3 protein: CASSQGQGAGGYTF. The CDR3 DNA reads TGTGCCAGCAGCCAGGGACAGGGGGCTGGTGGCTACACCTTC.

V and J are TRBV15 and TRBJ1-1, with 10 bases matching TRBD1. J was trimmed by 2 bases and V by 1 base; bases with no gene match: 4. Germline V gene lookup returns CDR1 LNHNV and CDR2 YYDKDF (reference sequence). The CDR3 length is 16 residues. CDR3 loop: CATSRGQGAYNTEAFF. CDR3 coding DNA: TGTGCCACCAGCAGAGGACAGGGGGCATATAACACTGAAGCTTTCTTT. The complete variable domain, with remaining parts taken from reference TRBV15 and TRBJ1-1, reads DAMVIQNPRYQVTQFGKPVTLSCSQTLNHNVMYWYQQKSSQAPKLLFHYYDKDFNNEADTPDNFQSRRPNTSFCFLDIRSPGLGDTAMYLCATSRGQGAYNTEAFFGQGTRLTVV.

The chain recombines TRBV6-1 with TRBJ2-7, with 7 positions matching TRBD1. Germline V gene sequence: CDR1 MNHNS, CDR2 SASEGT. Trimming removed 4 bases from V and 0 bases from J; junction bases left unmatched: 9. CDR3 length: 16 amino acids. As DNA, the CDR3 is TGTGCCAGCAGTGGAGCCTCCGGGACAGTCTCCTACGAGCAGTACTTC. Translation gives CASSGASGTVSYEQYF.

The chain combines TRBV15 with TRBJ2-7; 12 nucleotides agree with TRBD2. The CDR3 has 16 amino acids. Germline CDR1 and CDR2: LNHNV and YYDKDF (reference sequence). After removal of 6 bases from V and 3 bases from J, the junction contained 9 bases not matched to a gene. The CDR3 loop is CATSGPSGGAYYEQYF. The CDR3 nucleotides are TGTGCCACCAGTGGGCCTAGCGGGGGGGCCTACTACGAGCAGTACTTC.

The chain carries TRBV3-1 (or the pseudogene TRBV3-2) and TRBJ2-1; perhaps TRBD2 as D (5 bases). V was shortened by 3 bases and J by 5 bases, with 8 bases between the two germline ends. This CDR3 has 13 amino acids. Germline V gene lookup returns CDR1 LGHDT and CDR2 YNNKEL (reference sequence). CDR3 residues: CASSQDGDNEQFF. The CDR3 nucleotides read TGTGCCAGCAGCCAGGACGGGGACAATGAGCAGTTCTTC.

This clone turned up a few times. The rearrangement uses TRBV7-2 and TRBJ2-1, with D possibly matching TRBD1 (6 bases). The CDR3 is made up of 14 amino acids. Looked up from germline, CDR1 is SGHTA and CDR2 is FQGNSA. Trimming took 5 bases from V and 3 from J, leaving 11 bases between them. CDR3 sequence: CASSARQVYNEQFF. CDR3 bases: TGTGCCAGCAGCGCCCGACAGGTCTACAATGAGCAGTTCTTC.

V and J are TRBV28 and TRBJ1-6; D unclear. The CDR3 totals 11 residues. Germline lookup yields CDR1 MDHEN and CDR2 SYDVKM. Trimming shortened V by 5 bases and J by 7 bases, and 3 bases separated the two germline ends. The CDR3 bases are TGTGCCAGCAGTCAAAATTCACCCCTCCACTTT. It yields the protein CASSQNSPLHF. Combining the CDR3 with reference TRBV28 and TRBJ1-6 gives the whole variable domain DVKVTQSSRYLVKRTGEKVFLECVQDMDHENMFWYRQDPGLGLRLIYFSYDVKMKEKGDIPEGYSVSREKKERFSLILESASTNQTSMYLCASSQNSPLHFGNGTRLTVT.

The CDR3 DNA follows: TGTGCCAGCAGTTACTCGAGTCGTCAGCCCCAGCATTTT. It yields the protein CASSYSSRQPQHF. V and J are TRBV6-2 or TRBV6-3 and TRBJ1-5, with D hard to call. Per the germline V gene, CDR1 is MNHEY and CDR2 is SVGEGT. Trimming shortened V by 0 bases and J by 6 bases, and 6 bases separated the two germline ends. This CDR3 region has 13 residues.

This clone has more than one count but fewer than ten. This sequence joins TRBV21-1 and TRBJ1-6. TRBV21-1 is tagged as a pseudogene. The CDR3 is made up of 17 amino acids. The CDR3 reads CASSKGGLRPFNSPLHF. CDR3 coding DNA: TGTGCCAGCAGCAAAGGAGGATTACGACCCTTTAATTCACCCCTCCACTTT.

A single count supports this clone. The chain joins TRBV7-8 to TRBJ2-7, with D unresolved. Germline-derived CDR1 and CDR2 are SGHVS and FQNEAQ. This CDR3 is 16 amino acids long. V lost 5 bases and J lost 0, with 17 bases in between. CDR3 coding DNA: TGTGCCAGCAGCCCCCCATCCCCGCGGAGCTCCTACGAGCAGTACTTC. Translating it yields CASSPPSPRSSYEQYF.

In its sample, this clone was seen once. The chain couples TRBV6-6 to TRBJ1-5; TRBD1 aligns across 8 bases. Looked up from germline, CDR1 is MNHNY and CDR2 is SVGAGI (reference sequence). The CDR3 has 15 amino acids. V was clipped by 7 bases and J by 2 bases; unmatched bases: 7. The CDR3 loop reads CASTVQGVGNQPQHF. CDR3 in DNA: TGTGCCAGCACAGTACAGGGGGTGGGCAATCAGCCCCAGCATTTT.

This chain uses TRBV6-2 or TRBV6-3 with TRBJ1-5; weak D call: TRBD1 (6 bases). The CDR3 covers 15 residues. CDR1 is MNHEY, CDR2 SVGEGT, per germline. Trimming cost V 4 bases and J 6 bases, with 16 bases left between them. The CDR3 DNA sequence: TGTGCCAGCAGTTTCGGTGGCAGGGGTGTTCAGCCCCAGCATTTT. This encodes CASSFGGRGVQPQHF.

This chain connects TRBV7-9 to TRBJ2-2, with 9 nucleotides matching TRBD2. Germline CDR1 reads SEHNR; CDR2 reads FQNEAQ (reference sequence). CDR3 length: 15 residues. Trimming removed 3 bases from V and 1 base from J; junction bases left unmatched: 0. CDR3 nucleotides: TGTGCCAGCAGCTTTAGCGGGAGGAACACCGGGGAGCTGTTTTTT. It codes for CASSFSGRNTGELFF.

This clone has only one observation. CDR3 residues: CASSPGTSGGGRKTQYF. The CDR3 DNA sequence: TGTGCCAGCAGCCCCGGGACTAGCGGGGGGGGGAGGAAGACCCAGTACTTC. The chain combines TRBV5-4 with TRBJ2-5; the match to TRBD2 covers 16 bases. J lost 6 bases, V lost 4 bases, and 9 bases had no gene match. This CDR3 has 17 residues. The germline gives CDR1 SGHNT, CDR2 YYREEE (reference sequence).

The rearrangement uses TRBV7-9 and TRBJ1-4; D is unclear. V dropped 3 bases and J dropped 2 bases, with 7 bases sitting between them. The CDR3 contains 14 residues. Germline lookup yields CDR1 SEHNR and CDR2 FQNEAQ (reference sequence). CDR3 sequence: CASSFAQTNEKLFF. The CDR3 bases are TGTGCCAGCAGCTTCGCCCAGACTAATGAAAAACTGTTTTTT.

The J gene is TRBJ2-1, the V gene TRBV28, with D possibly TRBD2 on 5 matching bases. V was shortened by 5 bases and J by 5 bases, with 16 bases between the two germline ends. CDR1 is MDHEN and CDR2 is SYDVKM in the germline V gene. This CDR3 contains 15 residues. CDR3: CASSPTLDHNNEQFF. The DNA for the CDR3 is TGTGCCAGCAGTCCAACACTAGATCATAACAATGAGCAGTTCTTC.

The chain carries TRBV18 and TRBJ2-7, with D perhaps matching TRBD1 (5 bases). CDR3 length: 12 amino acids. Deletions cut 4 bases from V and 2 bases from J, with 6 bases between. The germline V gene has CDR1 KGHSH and CDR2 LQKENI. CDR3 sequence (DNA): TGTGCCAGCTCACAGGGGCCCTACGAGCAGTACTTC. Translated, it gives CASSQGPYEQYF.

V gene TRBV7-2 combines with J gene TRBJ2-2; D might be TRBD2 (5 bases). V was trimmed by 3 bases and J by 6 bases, leaving 8 bases between them. Germline V gives CDR1 SGHTA, CDR2 FQGNSA. This CDR3 has 13 residues. The CDR3 nucleotides read TGTGCCAGCAGCTTTCTAGCTTCCGGGGAGCTGTTTTTT. This translates into CASSFLASGELFF.

The chain couples TRBV18 to TRBJ2-7; TRBD2 agrees at 8 bases. The junction had 6 bases not matched to a gene; V was cut back by 5 bases and J by 3 bases. Germline CDR1 reads KGHSH; CDR2 reads LQKENI. This CDR3 region has 14 residues. The CDR3, as DNA: TGTGCCAGCTCATCAGGACTAGCCGGCTACGAGCAGTACTTC. Residues: CASSSGLAGYEQYF.